The clone carrying this T cell receptor beta chain has at least ten counts. Ophthalmopathy cases scored 3 or more on the Clinical Activity Score and 4 or more on NOSPECS grade, with duration below 3 months. This sample is drawn from a study of T cells in Graves' hyperthyroidism and ophthalmopathy. Germline lookup yields CDR1 MNHEY and CDR2 SVGAGI. J lost 2 bases, V lost 3 bases, and 5 bases had no gene match. The CDR3 extends over 15 amino acids. RNA transcripts yielded amplified TCR beta CDR3 regions. A set of HTBI primers served as the primers for a first-round RT-PCR of the TCR CDR3. TCRdb independently ran MiXCR on the multiplex PCR reads; one entry per CDR3 protein. The data hold 220,000 or so distinct CDR3 sequences, with approximately 16% observed a single time.

The sequence was obtained from a young woman with Graves' ophthalmopathy. Sequenced input: blood. V gene TRBV6-5 combines with J gene TRBJ2-3, with TRBD2 identical over 7 bases. DNA of the CDR3: TGTGCCAGCAGTTATATAGCGGGCCCCACAGATACGCAGTATTTT. Its translation: CASSYIAGPTDTQYF.